One sample yielded the 17 T cell receptor beta chains listed below, sequenced in a study of T cells in Graves' hyperthyroidism and ophthalmopathy. RNA transcripts gave rise to amplified TCR beta CDR3 regions. The primer set for the first-round RT-PCR of the TCR CDR3 was HTBI. MiXCR, run by TCRdb on the multiplex PCR reads, gives a single entry per CDR3 protein. The sample shows over 400,000 distinct CDR3 sequences, around a fifth of them seen only once. The sample consisted of blood. Every receptor here comes from a woman in her sixties or seventies with Graves' ophthalmopathy.

The V gene is TRBV20-1, the J gene TRBJ1-2, with D perhaps TRBD1 (6 bases). Germline-derived CDR1 and CDR2 are DFQATT and SNEGSKA (reference sequence). V was pared by 6 bases and J by 6 bases, with 17 bases between. The CDR3 has 13 amino acids. CDR3 amino acids: CSAIIQGSHGYTF. For the CDR3, the DNA is TGCAGTGCGATAATACAGGGATCTCATGGCTACACCTTC.

The sample holds a few counts of this clonotype. This chain uses TRBV19 with TRBJ2-6; D is perhaps TRBD1 (5 bases). The CDR3 is 16 residues long. The ends were cut back, 4 bases at V and 2 bases at J, with 12 bases in the middle. Germline V gene sequence: CDR1 LNHDA, CDR2 SQIVND (reference sequence). In DNA, the CDR3 is TGTGCCAGTAGTAGTTCAGGGCTCGCTGGGGCCAACGTCCTGACTTTC. It codes for CASSSSGLAGANVLTF.

This clonotype was detected ten times or more. CDR3 sequence reads: CASSHGSSYNEQFF. The CDR3 nucleotides are TGTGCCAGCAGCCACGGAAGCTCCTACAATGAGCAGTTCTTC. This sequence joins TRBV11-2 and TRBJ2-1; D not resolved. The CDR3 is 14 residues long. The germline gives CDR1 SGHAT, CDR2 FQNNGV. Trimming removed 5 bases at V and 0 bases at J, with 8 bases between. The full variable domain, with the rest looked up from reference TRBV11-2 and TRBJ2-1, is EAGVAQSPRYKIIEKRQSVAFWCNPISGHATLYWYQQILGQGPKLLIQFQNNGVVDDSQLPKDRFSAERLKGVDSTLKIQPAKLEDSAVYLCASSHGSSYNEQFFGPGTRLTVL.

This clonotype was counted a few times. This sequence joins TRBV5-1 and TRBJ2-1; TRBD2 matches at 14 bases. Losses at the gene ends were 4 bases for V and 6 bases for J; bases not matched to a gene: 6. Germline loops: CDR1 SGHRS, CDR2 YFSETQ. The CDR3 consists of 16 residues. DNA of the CDR3: TGCGCCAGCAGCCCGGGGACTAGCGGGAGAAGCAATGAGCAGTTCTTC. This translates into CASSPGTSGRSNEQFF. Filled out from reference TRBV5-1 and TRBJ2-1, the complete variable domain reads KAGVTQTPRYLIKTRGQQVTLSCSPISGHRSVSWYQQTPGQGLQFLFEYFSETQRNKGNFPGRFSGRQFSNSRSEMNVSTLELGDSALYLCASSPGTSGRSNEQFFGPGTRLTVL.

This rearrangement joins TRBV18 to TRBJ1-2; D not resolved. The V end lost 4 bases, the J end lost 7 bases, and 7 bases lay between the germline ends. This CDR3 is 11 amino acids long. Germline values: CDR1 KGHSH, CDR2 LQKENI. In DNA form, the CDR3 reads TGTGCCAGCTCACAGAGTCTTGGCTACACCTTC. It translates to CASSQSLGYTF.

The chain links TRBV11-3 to TRBJ2-2, with D possibly TRBD2 on 6 matching bases. This CDR3 spans 17 amino acids. Trimming left V 5 bases short and J 1 base short, with 17 bases between. The germline CDR1 and CDR2 sequences are SGHNT and YENEEA. The CDR3 nucleotides read TGTGCCAGCAGCCCCCGGACCGGCGGGGTGAACACCGGGGAGCTGTTTTTT. Amino acid sequence: CASSPRTGGVNTGELFF.

The chain joins TRBV7-2 to TRBJ1-6, with TRBD1 matching over 8 bases. This CDR3 is built from 15 residues. Trimming took 5 bases from V and 7 from J; bases not matched to a gene: 7. From germline, CDR1 is SGHTA and CDR2 FQGNSA. CDR3 protein: CASSPVGQENSPLHF. CDR3 sequence (DNA): TGTGCCAGCAGCCCGGTGGGACAGGAGAATTCACCCCTCCACTTT.

This clonotype was detected ten times or more. This rearrangement joins TRBV12-3 or TRBV12-4 to TRBJ1-2; 7 bases match TRBD1. The CDR3 runs 12 residues. With V trimmed by 6 bases and J by 5 bases, 3 bases remained unmatched. The CDR3 region has the DNA TGTGCCAGCAGGGTGGGACAGTATGGCTACACCTTC. Translation: CASRVGQYGYTF.

This clonotype was recorded many times. Its ends do not fully match the called genes, so a read error is possible. The V call is TRBV2, the J call TRBJ2-2; D remains unclear. The CDR3 length is 14 residues. Germline V CDR1 and CDR2: SNHLY, FYNNEI. The CDR3 is CASTEGRNTGELFF. CDR3 sequence (DNA): TGTGCCAGCACTGAAGGCAGGAACACCGGGGAGCTGTTTTTT.

This clonotype was counted ten times or more. The chain carries TRBV28 and TRBJ1-1; 7 nucleotides line up with TRBD1. This CDR3 spans 15 amino acids. Germline V gives CDR1 MDHEN, CDR2 SYDVKM. V gave up 5 bases and J gave up 0 bases; unmatched junction bases: 6. The CDR3 nucleotides read TGTGCCAGCAGTGGTCCGGGGACAGTGAACACTGAAGCTTTCTTT. Encoded protein: CASSGPGTVNTEAFF.

The chain employs TRBV10-3 and TRBJ1-2; 11 bases match TRBD1. The CDR3 totals 16 residues. The ends lost 5 bases at V and 6 bases at J; junction bases unmatched: 11. Germline-derived CDR1 and CDR2 are ENHRY and SYGVKD. The CDR3 coding sequence is TGTGCCATCAGTATTGGGGCCGGACAGGGGGCAGATGGCTACACCTTC. Translated: CAISIGAGQGADGYTF.

This rearrangement joins TRBV7-9 to TRBJ1-2, with 8 bases identical to TRBD1. The CDR3 runs 14 residues. V shed 5 bases and J 6 bases; nucleotides not matched to a gene: 8. CDR1 and CDR2 (germline): SEHNR, FQNEAQ (reference sequence). The CDR3, as DNA: TGTGCCAGCAGCGCAACCCAGGGGGCCAATGGCTACACCTTC. This encodes CASSATQGANGYTF.

This clonotype was observed a few times. J is TRBJ2-1 and V is TRBV27; possible D gene TRBD1, 6 bases. Deletions cut 7 bases from V and 8 bases from J, with 18 bases between. The CDR3 totals 14 residues. The germline CDR1 and CDR2 sequences are MNHEY and SMNVEV (reference sequence). CDR3 residues: CASTPNRVYHEQFF. The CDR3 DNA reads TGTGCCAGCACCCCAAACAGGGTCTATCATGAGCAGTTCTTC.

This sequence joins TRBV3-1 and TRBJ1-2, with 7 bases matching TRBD1. The CDR3 is 16 residues long. From germline, CDR1 is LGHDT and CDR2 YNNKEL (reference sequence). V dropped 0 bases and J dropped 3; count of bases not matched to a gene: 7. CDR3 sequence (DNA): TGTGCCAGCAGCCAAGATTCCGAGGGGACAGACTATGGCTACACCTTC. It translates to CASSQDSEGTDYGYTF.

This chain joins TRBV29-1 and TRBJ2-7; 8 positions agree with TRBD1. V lost 5 bases and J lost 0; bases outside the gene matches: 6. The CDR3 consists of 14 residues. Germline assignment: CDR1 SQVTM and CDR2 ANQGSEA. Here the CDR3 reads CSVSGTGGSYEQYF. Written as DNA, the CDR3 is TGCAGCGTTTCCGGGACAGGAGGCTCCTACGAGCAGTACTTC.

This clonotype was picked up a small number of times. This chain connects TRBV27 to TRBJ2-1; 7 bases map to TRBD1. This CDR3 spans 15 amino acids. Germline CDR1 and CDR2: MNHEY and SMNVEV (reference sequence). V dropped 6 bases and J dropped 1; count of bases not matched to a gene: 6. For the CDR3, the DNA is TGTGCCAGCAGCACGGGACAGAAATCCTACAATGAGCAGTTCTTC. This encodes CASSTGQKSYNEQFF.

This clonotype was detected only a few times. J is TRBJ2-7 and V is TRBV11-2, with unresolved D. The CDR3 is 13 amino acids. Germline CDR1 SGHAT, CDR2 FQNNGV. Trimming left V 5 bases short and J 6 bases short, with 14 bases between. CDR3 loop: CASSQPFGPEQYF. The CDR3 nucleotides read TGTGCCAGCAGCCAACCTTTTGGTCCCGAGCAGTACTTC.